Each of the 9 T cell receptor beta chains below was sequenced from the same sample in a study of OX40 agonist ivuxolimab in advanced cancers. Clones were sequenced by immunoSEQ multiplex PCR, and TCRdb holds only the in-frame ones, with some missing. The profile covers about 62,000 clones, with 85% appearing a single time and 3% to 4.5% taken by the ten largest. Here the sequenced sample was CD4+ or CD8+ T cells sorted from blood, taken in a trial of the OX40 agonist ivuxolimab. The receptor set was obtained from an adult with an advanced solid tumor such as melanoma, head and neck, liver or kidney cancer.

This CDR3 is CASSLVGGTYEQYF. The CDR3 coding sequence is TGCGCCAGCAGCTTGGTGGGGGGAACCTACGAGCAGTACTTC. The rearrangement joins TRBV5-1 to TRBJ2-7, with D perhaps TRBD2 (6 bases). Deletions cut 0 bases from V and 2 bases from J, with 9 bases between. There are 14 residues in the CDR3. Germline CDR1 SGHRS, CDR2 YFSETQ.

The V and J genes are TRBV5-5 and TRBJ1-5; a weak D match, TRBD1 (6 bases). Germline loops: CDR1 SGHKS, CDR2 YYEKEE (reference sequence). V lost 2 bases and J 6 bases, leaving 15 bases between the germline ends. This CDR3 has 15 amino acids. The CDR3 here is CASSLRPGVGQPQHF. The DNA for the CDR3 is TGTGCCAGCAGCTTACGACCAGGGGTGGGTCAGCCCCAGCATTTT.

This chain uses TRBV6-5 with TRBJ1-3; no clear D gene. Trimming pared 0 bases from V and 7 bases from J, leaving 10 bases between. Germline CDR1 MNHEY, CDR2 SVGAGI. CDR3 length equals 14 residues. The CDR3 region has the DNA TGTGCCAGCAGTTACTCTTCGGGAAGCAACACCATATATTTT. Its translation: CASSYSSGSNTIYF.

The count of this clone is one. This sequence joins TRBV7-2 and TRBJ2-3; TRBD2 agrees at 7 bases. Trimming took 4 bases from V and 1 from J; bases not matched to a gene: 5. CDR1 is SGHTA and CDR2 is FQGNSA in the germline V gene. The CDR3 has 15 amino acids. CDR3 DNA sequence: TGTGCCAGCAGCTGGGCTAGCGGAGGCACAGATACGCAGTATTTT. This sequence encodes CASSWASGGTDTQYF. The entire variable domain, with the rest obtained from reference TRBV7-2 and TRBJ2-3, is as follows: GAGVSQSPSNKVTEKGKDVELRCDPISGHTALYWYRQSLGQGLEFLIYFQGNSAPDKSGLPSDRFSAERTGGSVSTLTIQRTQQEDSAVYLCASSWASGGTDTQYFGPGTRLTVL.

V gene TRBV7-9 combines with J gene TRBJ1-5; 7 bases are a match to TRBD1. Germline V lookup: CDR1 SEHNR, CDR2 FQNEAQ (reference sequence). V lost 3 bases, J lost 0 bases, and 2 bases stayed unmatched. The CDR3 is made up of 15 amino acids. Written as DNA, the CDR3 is TGTGCCAGCAGCTTTGGGACAGATAGCAATCAGCCCCAGCATTTT. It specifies CASSFGTDSNQPQHF.

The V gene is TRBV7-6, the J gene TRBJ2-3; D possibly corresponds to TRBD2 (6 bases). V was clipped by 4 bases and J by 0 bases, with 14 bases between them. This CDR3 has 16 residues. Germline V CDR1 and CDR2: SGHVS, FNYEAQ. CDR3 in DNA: TGTGCCAGCAGCTGGGGTGGCGGGGCTAGCACAGATACGCAGTATTTT. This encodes CASSWGGGASTDTQYF.

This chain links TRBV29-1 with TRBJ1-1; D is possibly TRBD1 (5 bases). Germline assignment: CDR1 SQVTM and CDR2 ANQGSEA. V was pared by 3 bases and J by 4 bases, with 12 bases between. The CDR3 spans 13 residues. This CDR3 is CSVDGATGTEAFF. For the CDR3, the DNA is TGCAGCGTTGATGGGGCGACGGGCACTGAAGCTTTCTTT.

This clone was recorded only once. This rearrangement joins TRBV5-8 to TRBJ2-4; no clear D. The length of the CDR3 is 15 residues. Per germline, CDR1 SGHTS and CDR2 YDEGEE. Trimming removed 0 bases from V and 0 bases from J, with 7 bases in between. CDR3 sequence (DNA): TGTGCCAGCAGCTTGGACATTTTAGCCAAAAACATTCAGTACTTC. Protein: CASSLDILAKNIQYF.

The CDR3 reads CASSVGQTYGYTF. As DNA, the CDR3 is TGTGCCAGCAGCGTCGGGCAGACCTATGGCTACACCTTC. The chain has TRBV9 and TRBJ1-2, with D uncertain. CDR3 length: 13 amino acids. The V and J ends lost 2 bases and 4 bases respectively, with 9 bases between them. CDR1 is SGDLS, CDR2 YYNGEE, per germline.